This TCR beta chain is drawn from a study of T cell responses to AZD1222 COVID-19 vaccine. Clones were sequenced by immunoSEQ multiplex PCR, and TCRdb holds only the in-frame ones, with some missing. The sample lists 200,000 to 250,000 clones; about 93% were seen once. This clone was counted once. The germline V and J ends were trimmed by 4 bases and 3 bases, with 19 bases remaining between them. Per germline, CDR1 SGHAT and CDR2 FQNNGV. The CDR3 runs 16 residues. The TCR sequence derives from an adult in good health. The chain links TRBV11-2 to TRBJ2-7; D is perhaps TRBD1 or TRBD2 (5 bases each). The sequences come from peripheral blood, collected on day 0 of MenACWY control vaccination. CDR3 coding DNA: TGTGCCAGCAGCTCCCTGGCCGGGACGGATCTCTACGAGCAGTACTTC. Its translation is CASSSLAGTDLYEQYF.